This TCR beta chain is drawn from a study of T cell changes during pregnancy in multiple sclerosis (dated by TCRdb to the late 2010s). For the wider study: Changes in the T cell repertoire over the course of pregnancy were examined in this study in women with multiple sclerosis.

V is trimmed back by 0 bases and J by 2 bases, and the junction contains 3 bases that no gene match accounts for. Counted from cysteine to phenylalanine, this CDR3 has 15 amino acids. Just the 45-base CDR3 DNA is kept, in frame starting at base 1. The germline V gene encodes CDR1 LGHNA and CDR2 YNFKEQ. Concerning this clone: It lacks a known antigen. No base qualities exist here, and no much larger clone lies one base off it.

The method was the immunoSEQ multiplex PCR assay. Not all clones reach the TCRdb copy of this immuneACCESS table, which keeps in-frame sequences only. Checked studies attribute under half of the gap to unresolved V genes and leave the rest unexplained. The sample table contains fewer than 85,000 clones; only one count was recorded for 85% to 95% of them. The ten largest make up less than 3.5% of the sample. The receptor chain draws on TRBV4-2 and TRBJ2-7, with 8 bases in between that match TRBD2. Here the sequenced sample was peripheral blood, taken in the third trimester of pregnancy. This sequence originates from a female donor in good health, enrolled as a control in a pregnancy study. The nucleotides read TGTGCCAGCAGCCAAGAAACGGGGGGGCCCTACGAGCAGTACTTC. Its amino acids are CASSQETGGPYEQYF.